One sample yielded the 17 T cell receptor beta chains listed below, sequenced in a study of OX40 agonist ivuxolimab in advanced cancers. Using immunoSEQ multiplex PCR, the repertoire was profiled, and TCRdb retains in-frame clones only, with some absent. The profile shows some 42,000 clones, about 86% of them singletons. The sequencing here drew on CD4+ or CD8+ T cells sorted from blood, taken in a trial of the OX40 agonist ivuxolimab. The receptor set was obtained from an adult with an advanced solid tumor such as melanoma, head and neck, liver or kidney cancer.

The V and J genes are TRBV5-6 and TRBJ1-2, with TRBD1 as a possible D gene (5 bases). The CDR3 contains 13 residues. V was trimmed by 6 bases and J by 3 bases, leaving 12 bases between them. Germline values: CDR1 SGHDT, CDR2 YYEEEE. CDR3 amino acids: CASTYGRDYGYTF. For the CDR3, the DNA is TGTGCCAGCACCTATGGCAGGGACTATGGCTACACCTTC.

The chain combines TRBV9 with TRBJ2-2; weak D call: TRBD2 (5 bases). V lost 3 bases and J 2 bases, leaving 14 bases between the germline ends. This CDR3 has 16 residues. Per the germline V gene, CDR1 is SGDLS and CDR2 is YYNGEE. Here the CDR3 reads CASSAPGSPNTGELFF. The DNA for the CDR3 is TGTGCCAGCAGCGCCCCGGGGTCTCCCAACACCGGGGAGCTGTTTTTT.

This clone was observed a single time. The chain links TRBV7-6 to TRBJ1-5; D is possibly TRBD1 (5 bases). Looked up from germline, CDR1 is SGHVS and CDR2 is FNYEAQ. V was trimmed by 3 bases and J by 2 bases, leaving 11 bases between them. The CDR3 spans 15 residues. As DNA, the CDR3 is TGTGCCAGCAGCTTGACAGCGTTCGGCAATCAGCCCCAGCATTTT. Protein: CASSLTAFGNQPQHF.

As regards this clone: A much larger clone lies a single base off, so this may be a read error. The chain couples TRBV7-9 to TRBJ1-2, with unresolved D. The CDR3 sequence is 17 residues long. Germline CDR1 is SEHNR and CDR2 is FQNEAQ (reference sequence). V was pared by 5 bases and J by 0 bases, with 19 bases between. CDR3 loop: CASSQDPTTAANYGYTF. In DNA form, the CDR3 reads TGTGCCAGCAGCCAAGATCCAACCACAGCAGCTAACTATGGCTACACCTTC. Together with reference TRBV7-9 and TRBJ1-2, the CDR3 gives the full variable domain: DTGVSQNPRHKITKRGQNVTFRCDPISEHNRLYWYRQTLGQGPEFLTYFQNEAQLEKSRLLSDRFSAERPKGSFSTLEIQRTEQGDSAMYLCASSQDPTTAANYGYTFGSGTRLTVV.

The V and J genes are TRBV6-5 and TRBJ1-5; D is undetermined. The CDR3 has 12 amino acids. Germline V gene lookup returns CDR1 MNHEY and CDR2 SVGAGI. V shed 2 bases and J shed 4 bases, with 3 bases lying between them. The CDR3 loop reads CASSYENQPQHF. CDR3 nucleotide sequence: TGTGCCAGCAGTTACGAGAATCAGCCCCAGCATTTT.

The chain links TRBV14 to TRBJ2-1; D perhaps matches TRBD1 (5 bases). V was cut by 3 bases and J by 6 bases, with 12 bases left in between. Germline CDR1 SGHDN, CDR2 FVKESK. The CDR3 is 14 amino acids. The CDR3 spells CASSHSQALNEQFF. The CDR3 DNA is TGTGCCAGCAGCCATTCACAGGCTCTCAATGAGCAGTTCTTC.

The V gene is TRBV4-3, the J gene TRBJ1-1; no clear D gene. This CDR3 has 13 amino acids. Germline V gives CDR1 LGHNA, CDR2 YSLEER. V lost 2 bases and J lost 2, with 6 bases in between. The CDR3: CASSQSGNTEAFF. The CDR3 DNA follows: TGCGCCAGCAGCCAATCAGGCAACACTGAAGCTTTCTTT.

This clone was picked up a small number of times. The rearrangement links TRBV10-3 to TRBJ2-7; D is uncertain. Trimming left V 0 bases short and J 3 bases short, with 9 bases between. The germline V gene encodes CDR1 ENHRY and CDR2 SYGVKD. This CDR3 is 14 amino acids long. CDR3 sequence reads: CAISESAVFYEQYF. The CDR3 DNA reads as TGTGCCATCAGTGAGTCAGCAGTTTTCTACGAGCAGTACTTC.

The rearrangement links TRBV28 to TRBJ2-5; D gene ambiguous. The germline V and J ends were trimmed by 5 bases and 0 bases, with 10 bases remaining between them. This CDR3 has 14 amino acids. CDR1 and CDR2 from the germline V gene are MDHEN and SYDVKM. DNA for the CDR3: TGTGCCAGCAGTCTCATCGGGTACCAAGAGACCCAGTACTTC. Encoded protein: CASSLIGYQETQYF.

The chain is built from TRBV11-3 and TRBJ2-7, with 8 bases that match TRBD1. The germline V gene has CDR1 SGHNT and CDR2 YENEEA. Unmatched junction bases numbered 14, after V lost 0 bases and J lost 7 bases. The CDR3 is 17 residues long. The CDR3 protein is CASSLDRPRGQGWEQYV. Written as DNA, the CDR3 is TGTGCCAGCAGCTTAGATCGACCCCGCGGACAGGGTTGGGAGCAGTACGTC.

The CDR3 sequence: CASSIKSWQGRYEQYF. The CDR3 DNA is TGTGCCAGTAGTATAAAATCTTGGCAGGGTCGGTACGAGCAGTACTTC. V is TRBV19 and J is TRBJ2-7; D possibly corresponds to TRBD1 (5 bases). The germline V and J ends were trimmed by 2 bases and 4 bases, with 18 bases remaining between them. This CDR3 region has 16 residues. The germline gives CDR1 LNHDA, CDR2 SQIVND (reference sequence).

This CDR3 reads CASSVTGFGTETQYF. CDR3 DNA: TGTGCCAGCAGTGTGACAGGGTTTGGAACGGAGACCCAGTACTTC. The gene calls are TRBV6-5 and TRBJ2-5; 7 bases map to TRBD1. This CDR3 contains 15 residues. V dropped 5 bases and J dropped 5; count of bases not matched to a gene: 11. Germline CDR1 is MNHEY and CDR2 is SVGAGI.

The V gene is TRBV7-8, the J gene TRBJ2-1; possible D gene TRBD1, 5 bases. The germline V gene has CDR1 SGHVS and CDR2 FQNEAQ. The CDR3 contains 14 residues. V lost 5 bases and J lost 4, with 12 bases in between. The CDR3 protein is CASSPRDRYNEQFF. The CDR3 nucleotides read TGTGCCAGCAGCCCCCGAGACAGATACAATGAGCAGTTCTTC.

The rearrangement uses TRBV9 and TRBJ2-2; D gene uncertain. This CDR3 spans 14 amino acids. Germline CDR1 and CDR2: SGDLS and YYNGEE. Trimming took 0 bases from V and 8 from J, leaving 11 bases between them. CDR3 sequence: CASSVGDGLGELFF. CDR3 in DNA: TGTGCCAGCAGCGTAGGAGACGGCCTAGGGGAGCTGTTTTTT.

This rearrangement joins TRBV15 to TRBJ2-7; tentatively, D is TRBD1 or TRBD2 (6 bases each). This CDR3 has 14 residues. Trimming removed 0 bases from V and 3 bases from J, with 9 bases in between. Per the germline V gene, CDR1 is LNHNV and CDR2 is YYDKDF (reference sequence). Here the CDR3 DNA reads TGTGCCACCAGCAGAGATAGGGGGGTCTACGAGCAGTACGTC. Encoded protein: CATSRDRGVYEQYV.

V is TRBV4-1 and J is TRBJ2-7; D not certain. Deletions cut 1 base from V and 0 bases from J, with 7 bases between. This CDR3 has 14 residues. Germline V lookup: CDR1 MGHRA, CDR2 YSYEKL. CDR3 nucleotide sequence: TGCGCCAGCAGCCAAGTAGCATCCTCCTACGAGCAGTACTTC. Its protein is CASSQVASSYEQYF.

A few counts support this clone. This sequence joins TRBV19 and TRBJ1-5, with 7 bases that match TRBD1. The junction had 6 bases not matched to a gene; V was cut back by 5 bases and J by 5 bases. The CDR3 totals 14 residues. Germline V CDR1 and CDR2: LNHDA, SQIVND (reference sequence). The CDR3 is CASSFWTGDQPQHF. The CDR3 bases are TGTGCCAGTAGTTTCTGGACAGGAGATCAGCCCCAGCATTTT.